Following are 10 T cell receptor beta chains from one sample sequenced in a study of regulatory T cells in long-lasting Graves disease. Time point denoted: persistent/refractory GD, antithyroid drugs over 5 years with positive TRAb. The TCR library used RNA extracted from PBMCs. Arm-PCR of CDR3 regions and iRepertoire HTBI primers were used to build TCR beta libraries. Each CDR3 protein is one row after TCRdb ran MiXCR on the multiplex PCR reads. The sample holds over 650,000 distinct CDR3 sequences; approximately 29% are singletons and the top ten take roughly 40%. The starting material was peripheral blood mononuclear cells (PBMCs), obtained when the disease was refractory, from a patient treated with antithyroid drugs. The receptors here all came from a female donor with Graves disease.

V and J are TRBV12-3 or TRBV12-4 and TRBJ2-2; D is ambiguous. The length of the CDR3 is 17 residues. Trimming stripped 6 bases from V and 0 bases from J, with 17 bases between. Here the CDR3 DNA reads TGTGCCAGCAGCGTTTCCGGTCCGTCGACGAACACCGGGGAGCTGTTTTTT. Translated: CASSVSGPSTNTGELFF.

The genes are TRBV20-1 and TRBJ2-7, with 10 bases fitting TRBD2. Germline V gene sequence: CDR1 DFQATT, CDR2 SNEGSKA (reference sequence). This CDR3 contains 14 residues. The J segment lost 4 bases and the V segment lost 6 bases, leaving 9 bases of the junction unmatched. In DNA form, the CDR3 reads TGCAGTGCGACGGGAGCGGGAGGGGAATACGAGCAGTACTTC. Its protein product is CSATGAGGEYEQYF.

This clonotype was observed a few times. The chain joins TRBV20-1 to TRBJ1-1; no reliable D call. Germline assignment: CDR1 DFQATT and CDR2 SNEGSKA (reference sequence). This CDR3 is built from 14 residues. V was pared by 0 bases and J by 0 bases, with 8 bases between. CDR3 DNA: TGCAGTGCTAGAGATCTTCATATGAACACTGAAGCTTTCTTT. This encodes CSARDLHMNTEAFF.

Turning to this clonotype: The junction departs from germline at one end; a sequencing error may be responsible. The chain combines TRBV2 with TRBJ2-5, with D possibly matching TRBD1 (6 bases). The CDR3 sequence is 18 residues long. Germline-derived CDR1 and CDR2 are SNHLY and FYNNEI. Here the CDR3 DNA reads TGTGTCAGCAGTGAAGCAATAGGGGCCGGGACACCTCAAGAGACCCAGTACTTC. Its translation: CVSSEAIGAGTPQETQYF.

The V call is TRBV10-3, the J call TRBJ1-3; no clear D. Looked up from germline, CDR1 is ENHRY and CDR2 is SYGVKD. V was shortened by 5 bases and J by 4 bases, with 3 bases between the two germline ends. The CDR3 spans 11 residues. The CDR3: CAISTGNTIYF. The CDR3 DNA reads as TGTGCCATCAGTACGGGAAACACCATATATTTT.

This sequence joins TRBV7-9 and TRBJ2-7; 8 positions agree with TRBD1. With V trimmed by 1 base and J by 9 bases, 17 bases remained unmatched. Germline V CDR1 and CDR2: SEHNR, FQNEAQ (reference sequence). This CDR3 has 17 residues. The CDR3 protein is CASSLGSLGQGTQGQYF. In nucleotides, the CDR3 is TGTGCCAGCAGCTTAGGCTCTTTAGGACAGGGTACTCAGGGGCAGTACTTC.

The chain has TRBV3-1 and TRBJ1-1, with TRBD1 identical over 7 bases. The length of the CDR3 is 16 residues. CDR1 and CDR2 from the germline V gene are LGHDT and YNNKEL (reference sequence). V lost 4 bases, J lost 0 bases, and 8 bases stayed unmatched. In DNA form, the CDR3 reads TGTGCCAGCAGCCGATGGACAGGCCCCGTGAACACTGAAGCTTTCTTT. Amino acids: CASSRWTGPVNTEAFF.

The chain joins TRBV5-1 to TRBJ2-1, with D maybe TRBD2 (5 bases). The V end lost 4 bases, the J end lost 9 bases, and 14 bases lay between the germline ends. Germline CDR1 SGHRS, CDR2 YFSETQ. There are 13 residues in the CDR3. CDR3 sequence (DNA): TGCGCCAGCAGCAAGGAGTTGGGAGCTGAGCAGTTCTTC. It codes for CASSKELGAEQFF.

The genes are TRBV6-1 and TRBJ2-2, with 8 bases identical to TRBD1. Unmatched junction bases numbered 2, after V lost 5 bases and J lost 0 bases. CDR1 and CDR2 from the germline V gene are MNHNS and SASEGT. The CDR3 runs 15 residues. The CDR3: CASSKTGANTGELFF. For the CDR3, the DNA is TGTGCCAGCAGTAAGACAGGGGCGAACACCGGGGAGCTGTTTTTT.

This clonotype was seen more than once but under ten times. The chain joins TRBV12-3 or TRBV12-4 to TRBJ2-7, with D tentatively TRBD2 (6 bases). This CDR3 has 15 residues. With 5 bases removed from V and 2 bases from J, the gap between germline ends came to 16 bases. The CDR3 loop is CASSRLGGPTYEQYF. The CDR3 DNA is TGTGCCAGCAGTCGTTTGGGGGGACCGACCTACGAGCAGTACTTC.